The 12 T cell receptor beta chains below come from one sample, sequenced in a study of T cell responses to AZD1222 COVID-19 vaccine. Produced via immunoSEQ multiplex PCR; TCRdb's table is partial and in-frame only. The data show more than 150,000 clones, roughly 92% seen once. This specimen consisted of peripheral blood, obtained on day 0 of AZD1222 vaccination. The receptor source for this set is an adult in good health.

This chain connects TRBV28 to TRBJ2-3, with 10 bases fitting TRBD2. Germline CDR1 and CDR2: MDHEN and SYDVKM. The CDR3 runs to 17 residues. V dropped 6 bases and J dropped 4; count of bases not matched to a gene: 13. CDR3 in DNA: TGTGCCAGCAGCAGACCTAGCGGGAGTGACGGCGCAGATACGCAGTATTTT. It yields the protein CASSRPSGSDGADTQYF.

J is TRBJ1-6 and V is TRBV14; D may be TRBD1 (6 bases). CDR3 length equals 13 residues. Trimming took 4 bases from V and 8 from J, leaving 9 bases between them. CDR1 SGHDN and CDR2 FVKESK come from the germline V gene. CDR3 sequence (DNA): TGTGCCAGCAGCCCTCACAGGGATTCACCCCTCCACTTT. Translation: CASSPHRDSPLHF.

This chain uses TRBV18 with TRBJ1-2; D uncertain. This CDR3 is 15 amino acids long. The V gene lost 2 bases and the J gene lost 6 bases, with 16 bases spanning the gap. Germline V gives CDR1 KGHSH, CDR2 LQKENI. The DNA of the CDR3 is TGTGCCAGCTCACCATCGCCGAGGAGCCCCCATGGCTACACCTTC. Its protein is CASSPSPRSPHGYTF.

J is TRBJ1-3 and V is TRBV4-1; 9 bases line up with TRBD1. CDR3 length equals 16 residues. The germline CDR1 and CDR2 sequences are MGHRA and YSYEKL. V dropped 6 bases and J dropped 0; count of bases not matched to a gene: 6. The CDR3, as DNA: TGCGCCAGCAGTAGGGACAGGGTAGGCTCTGGAAACACCATATATTTT. It yields the protein CASSRDRVGSGNTIYF.

The rearrangement uses TRBV7-9 and TRBJ1-2; weak D call: TRBD1 (5 bases). In germline, CDR1 is SEHNR, CDR2 FQNEAQ (reference sequence). V gave up 6 bases and J gave up 8 bases, with 22 bases separating them. The CDR3 length is 15 residues. In DNA form, the CDR3 reads TGTGCCAGCAGTCCGGGACGGGACCCCGAGGGAGGCTACACCTTC. It encodes CASSPGRDPEGGYTF.

This chain links TRBV19 with TRBJ2-7; D possibly matches TRBD1 or TRBD2 (5 bases each). Germline lookup yields CDR1 LNHDA and CDR2 SQIVND (reference sequence). CDR3 length: 13 amino acids. V lost 5 bases, J lost 1 base, and 9 bases lay in between. As DNA, the CDR3 is TGTGCCAGTAGTCTAGGGGAGTCCTACGAGCAGTACTTC. Its translation: CASSLGESYEQYF. Supplemented by reference TRBV19 and TRBJ2-7, the full variable domain reads DGGITQSPKYLFRKEGQNVTLSCEQNLNHDAMYWYRQDPGQGLRLIYYSQIVNDFQKGDIAEGYSVSREKKESFPLTVTSAQKNPTAFYLCASSLGESYEQYFGPGTRLTVT.

The CDR3 coding sequence is TGTGCCAGCAGTGACGGGACAGGGATGGGAACTGAAGCTTTCTTT. This gives the protein CASSDGTGMGTEAFF. The rearrangement uses TRBV6-1 and TRBJ1-1; the match to TRBD1 covers 9 bases. Germline loops: CDR1 MNHNS, CDR2 SASEGT. J was trimmed by 5 bases and V by 3 bases; bases with no gene match: 7. The CDR3 contains 15 residues.

This chain connects TRBV3-1 (or the pseudogene TRBV3-2) to TRBJ1-1; D is uncertain. Germline V gives CDR1 LGHDT, CDR2 YNNKEL (reference sequence). This CDR3 is built from 13 residues. V was cut by 4 bases and J by 4 bases, with 10 bases left in between. CDR3 nucleotide sequence: TGTGCCAGCAGCCGAAGGGAGGTCACTGAAGCTTTCTTT. This gives the protein CASSRREVTEAFF.

The V and J genes are TRBV20-1 and TRBJ2-7; no firm D call. CDR3 length: 11 residues. Trimming left V 5 bases short and J 0 bases short, with 5 bases between. Germline V gene data show CDR1 as DFQATT and CDR2 as SNEGSKA (reference sequence). CDR3 DNA: TGCAGTGCTGCTAGCTCCTACGAGCAGTACTTC. Protein product: CSAASSYEQYF.

The chain joins TRBV10-2 to TRBJ2-7; 7 nucleotides line up with TRBD2. Germline loops: CDR1 WSHSY, CDR2 SAAADI. After removal of 0 bases from V and 4 bases from J, the junction contained 6 bases not matched to a gene. The CDR3 has 15 amino acids. CDR3 bases: TGCGCCAGCAGTGAGTCGGGGGGAGGGCCTTACGAGCAGTACTTC. The encoded protein is CASSESGGGPYEQYF.

This sequence joins TRBV2 and TRBJ2-5; 7 bases fit TRBD2. From germline, CDR1 is SNHLY and CDR2 FYNNEI. Trimming took 6 bases from V and 5 from J; bases not matched to a gene: 3. The CDR3 loop spans 12 amino acids. In nucleotides, the CDR3 is TGTGCCAGCAGGCAGGGAGGGGAGACCCAGTACTTC. It codes for CASRQGGETQYF.

The rearrangement links TRBV11-2 to TRBJ2-1; D not resolved. Germline CDR1 SGHAT, CDR2 FQNNGV. Trimming took 3 bases from V and 6 from J, leaving 9 bases between them. The CDR3 has 13 residues. CDR3 DNA: TGTGCCAGCAGCTTTCGGACCATCAATGAGCAGTTCTTC. Protein: CASSFRTINEQFF.